This T cell receptor beta chain was sequenced for a study of T cell responses to AZD1222 COVID-19 vaccine. Pooling was applied to second doses at about 4 or about 12 weeks. Germline V gene lookup returns CDR1 GTSNPN and CDR2 SVGIG (reference sequence). V lost 6 bases and J lost 4, with 19 bases in between. The CDR3 contains 14 residues. Concerning this clone: Antigen: not known.

Only in-frame clones appear in the TCRdb table, and some are missing; sequencing was by immunoSEQ multiplex PCR. The sample lists roughly 150,000 clones, approximately 90% occurring once. The study, taken as a whole, reports: Across spike, vaccine-associated CD4 TCRs were found, dominant at 160-218 and 743-854. Repertoires were collected only later (after the peak T cell response had occurred). Variant regions that are unmutated are reportedly the target of nearly half of spike-specific TCRs.

The TCR comes from an adult who received the AZD1222 COVID-19 vaccine. The rearrangement links TRBV30 to TRBJ2-7; D might be TRBD2 (5 bases). Specimen: peripheral blood, collected 28 days after the second AZD1222 dose. Here the CDR3 reads CACTVEGRIYEQYF. The CDR3 nucleotides are TGTGCCTGCACTGTTGAGGGCCGAATTTACGAGCAGTACTTC.